These 19 T cell receptor beta chains share one sample of origin, sequenced in a study of blood T cell repertoires in COVID-19 (dated by TCRdb to 2018 to 2021). The library was made by the immunoSEQ multiplex PCR assay. TCRdb retrieved this table from immuneACCESS and kept in-frame rearrangements only. Not all clones are present; in checked studies, unresolved V genes account for under half, and no reason is known for the remainder. Within this sample are roughly 250,000 clones, with around nine tenths of them counted one time only. The top ten clones comprise 1.5% to 2% of the sample. Sequencing was done on a sample of PBMCs or T cells enriched from blood (not recorded which). These receptors came from a woman aged 50 to 65 who had recovered from COVID-19.

This clone has just a few counts. The chain is built from TRBV12-3 or TRBV12-4 and TRBJ1-5; 10 bases map to TRBD1. The CDR3 length is 12 residues. After removal of 3 bases from V and 12 bases from J, the junction contained 2 bases not matched to a gene. This CDR3 is CASSLGQGHQHF. The CDR3 DNA sequence: TGTGCCAGCAGTTTGGGACAGGGGCACCAGCATTTT.

The chain combines TRBV6-4 with TRBJ1-5; TRBD1 matches at 7 bases. CDR1 and CDR2 (germline): MRHNA, SNTAGT. V dropped 4 bases and J dropped 0; count of bases not matched to a gene: 6. This CDR3 is 16 amino acids long. CDR3 DNA: TGTGCCAGCAGTGGTAGGACAGGCTATAGCAATCAGCCCCAGCATTTT. Translating it yields CASSGRTGYSNQPQHF.

This chain connects TRBV6-2 or TRBV6-3 to TRBJ1-2; the D gene is possibly TRBD1 (5 bases). The V end lost 3 bases, the J end lost 1 base, and 12 bases lay between the germline ends. Germline-derived CDR1 and CDR2 are MNHEY and SVGEGT. The CDR3 has 15 residues. CDR3 coding DNA: TGTGCCAGCAGTTATACACAGGCCGATAACTATGGCTACACCTTC. Protein: CASSYTQADNYGYTF.

As DNA, the CDR3 is TGTGCCAGTAGTATAGACAAGAGCTCTGGAAACACCATATATTTT. The encoded protein is CASSIDKSSGNTIYF. This chain joins TRBV19 and TRBJ1-3; D not certain. In germline, CDR1 is LNHDA, CDR2 SQIVND (reference sequence). The length of the CDR3 is 15 residues. Trimming pared 0 bases from V and 0 bases from J, leaving 6 bases between. Filled out from reference TRBV19 and TRBJ1-3, the complete variable domain reads DGGITQSPKYLFRKEGQNVTLSCEQNLNHDAMYWYRQDPGQGLRLIYYSQIVNDFQKGDIAEGYSVSREKKESFPLTVTSAQKNPTAFYLCASSIDKSSGNTIYFGEGSWLTVV.

The chain has TRBV27 and TRBJ1-2; 7 bases align to TRBD1. CDR1 is MNHEY and CDR2 is SMNVEV in the germline V gene (reference sequence). Trimming cost V 5 bases and J 0 bases; bases outside gene matches: 6. The CDR3 contains 15 residues. The CDR3 region has the DNA TGTGCCAGCAGTCCGGGGACAGCTACTAACTATGGCTACACCTTC. Protein sequence: CASSPGTATNYGYTF.

This rearrangement joins TRBV10-3 to TRBJ1-1, with 7 bases matching TRBD1. This CDR3 is 13 amino acids long. In germline, CDR1 is ENHRY, CDR2 SYGVKD. J lost 4 bases, V lost 10 bases, and 9 bases had no gene match. CDR3 amino acids: CATRQGGGTEAFF. In nucleotides, the CDR3 is TGTGCCACCCGACAGGGAGGTGGCACTGAAGCTTTCTTT.

The chain is built from TRBV25-1 and TRBJ1-5; 7 bases map to TRBD1. Germline V CDR1 and CDR2: MGHDK, SYGVNS. This CDR3 is 15 amino acids long. J was trimmed by 1 base and V by 2 bases; bases with no gene match: 2. CDR3 bases: TGTGCCAGCAGTGAAGGGACAGTGAGCAATCAGCCCCAGCATTTT. As protein: CASSEGTVSNQPQHF.

This chain links TRBV28 with TRBJ1-5; TRBD1 agrees at 9 bases. This CDR3 comprises 15 residues. Germline-derived CDR1 and CDR2 are MDHEN and SYDVKM. After removal of 4 bases from V and 3 bases from J, the junction contained 4 bases not matched to a gene. The CDR3 sequence is CASSSGQGFNQPQHF. The CDR3 DNA reads TGTGCCAGCAGTTCGGGACAGGGTTTCAATCAGCCCCAGCATTTT.

A single count supports this clone. The J gene is TRBJ1-1, the V gene TRBV7-3, with D perhaps TRBD1 (6 bases). Trimming removed 5 bases at V and 1 base at J, with 14 bases between. Germline lookup yields CDR1 SGHTA and CDR2 FQGTGA. This CDR3 has 15 residues. In DNA, the CDR3 is TGTGCCAGCAGCGTAGGGACATCGGGGAACACTGAAGCTTTCTTT. Amino acids: CASSVGTSGNTEAFF.

The CDR3 protein is CASSLGAGGENTEAFF. The DNA for the CDR3 is TGTGCCAGTAGTTTAGGGGCAGGGGGCGAGAACACTGAAGCTTTCTTT. The gene calls are TRBV19 and TRBJ1-1; 8 bases are shared with TRBD1. Looked up from germline, CDR1 is LNHDA and CDR2 is SQIVND (reference sequence). CDR3 size: 16 residues. V shed 5 bases, J shed 1 base, and the junction held 9 bases outside the gene matches.

The chain recombines TRBV6-5 with TRBJ1-3; 9 bases are shared with TRBD1. The germline CDR1 and CDR2 sequences are MNHEY and SVGAGI. The CDR3 covers 13 residues. V shed 5 bases, J shed 7 bases, and the junction held 3 bases outside the gene matches. CDR3 DNA sequence: TGTGCCAGCAGTCCACAGGGGGCGAACACCATATATTTT. The encoded protein is CASSPQGANTIYF.

The V gene is TRBV5-1, the J gene TRBJ2-6, with D perhaps matching TRBD1 (6 bases). V lost 6 bases and J lost 0, with 19 bases in between. The length of the CDR3 is 18 residues. CDR1 and CDR2 (germline): SGHRS, YFSETQ. In DNA, the CDR3 is TGCGCCAGCACCACCGGCAGGGGAGTCAACTCTGGGGCCAACGTCCTGACTTTC. Protein: CASTTGRGVNSGANVLTF.

The genes are TRBV30 and TRBJ2-2; tentatively, D is TRBD2 (5 bases). The CDR3 length is 13 residues. CDR1 and CDR2 from the germline V gene are GTSNPN and SVGIG (reference sequence). Trimming cost V 3 bases and J 0 bases, with 5 bases left between them. CDR3 DNA sequence: TGTGCCTGGAGCGGGACGAACACCGGGGAGCTGTTTTTT. Translation: CAWSGTNTGELFF.

The V gene is TRBV7-9, the J gene TRBJ2-3; 9 nucleotides match TRBD1. The CDR3 has 14 residues. Trimming cost V 5 bases and J 3 bases; bases outside gene matches: 3. Germline V gene lookup returns CDR1 SEHNR and CDR2 FQNEAQ (reference sequence). CDR3 bases: TGTGCCAGCAGCCTAGACAGGGGGACAGATACGCAGTATTTT. Amino acid sequence: CASSLDRGTDTQYF.

The chain carries TRBV12-3 or TRBV12-4 and TRBJ2-2; D is ambiguous. V lost 1 base and J 10 bases, leaving 7 bases between the germline ends. The CDR3 length is 12 residues. The DNA for the CDR3 is TGTGCCAGCAGTTTAGGCCTAGAGGAGCTGTTTTTT. The encoded protein is CASSLGLEELFF.

This clone was detected only a few times. The V call is TRBV5-1, the J call TRBJ2-2; 9 nucleotides line up with TRBD2. The ends lost 2 bases at V and 4 bases at J; junction bases unmatched: 6. The CDR3 length is 16 residues. CDR1 and CDR2 from the germline V gene are SGHRS and YFSETQ. Here the CDR3 DNA reads TGCGCCAGCAGCTTAGGGACTAGCCAACGCACCGGGGAGCTGTTTTTT. This gives the protein CASSLGTSQRTGELFF.

The V call is TRBV6-2 or TRBV6-3, the J call TRBJ2-5, with TRBD2 identical over 7 bases. CDR3 length: 11 amino acids. Trimming cost V 6 bases and J 7 bases; bases outside gene matches: 2. In germline, CDR1 is MNHEY, CDR2 SVGEGT. The DNA for the CDR3 is TGTGCCAGCAGCAGGGAGGGGACCCAGTACTTC. Protein: CASSREGTQYF.

The genes are TRBV18 and TRBJ2-5; perhaps TRBD2 as D (5 bases). Germline V CDR1 and CDR2: KGHSH, LQKENI. V lost 5 bases and J 4 bases, leaving 11 bases between the germline ends. The CDR3 covers 13 residues. CDR3 bases: TGTGCCAGCTCAAGCGGAGTGGGAGAGACCCAGTACTTC. Amino acids: CASSSGVGETQYF. Looking up the rest from reference TRBV18 and TRBJ2-5 gives the full variable domain: NAGVMQNPRHLVRRRGQEARLRCSPMKGHSHVYWYRQLPEEGLKFMVYLQKENIIDESGMPKERFSAEFPKEGPSILRIQQVVRGDSAAYFCASSSGVGETQYFGPGTRLLVL.

The gene calls are TRBV5-6 and TRBJ2-3; 9 nucleotides align to TRBD2. The germline V gene encodes CDR1 SGHDT and CDR2 YYEEEE. This CDR3 has 16 amino acids. Unmatched junction bases numbered 2, after V lost 0 bases and J lost 0 bases. CDR3 loop: CASSLASGESTDTQYF. CDR3 in DNA: TGTGCCAGCAGCTTGGCTAGCGGGGAGAGCACAGATACGCAGTATTTT.